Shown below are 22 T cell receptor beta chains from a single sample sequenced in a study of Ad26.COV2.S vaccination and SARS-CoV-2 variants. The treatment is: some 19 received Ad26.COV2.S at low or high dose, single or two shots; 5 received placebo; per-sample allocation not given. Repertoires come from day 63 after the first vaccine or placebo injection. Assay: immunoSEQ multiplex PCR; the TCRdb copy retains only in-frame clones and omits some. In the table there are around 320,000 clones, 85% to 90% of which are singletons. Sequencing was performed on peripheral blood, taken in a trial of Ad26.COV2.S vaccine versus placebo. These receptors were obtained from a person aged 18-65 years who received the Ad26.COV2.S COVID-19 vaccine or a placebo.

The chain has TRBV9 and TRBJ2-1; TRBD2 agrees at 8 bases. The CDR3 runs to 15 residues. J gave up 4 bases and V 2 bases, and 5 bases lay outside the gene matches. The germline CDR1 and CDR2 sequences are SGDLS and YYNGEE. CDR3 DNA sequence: TGTGCCAGCAGCGTCACTAGCGGACCTTACAATGAGCAGTTCTTC. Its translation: CASSVTSGPYNEQFF.

The CDR3 loop reads CASSAGIHSPLHF. Written as DNA, the CDR3 is TGTGCCAGCAGTGCAGGGATACATTCACCCCTCCACTTT. The chain combines TRBV7-3 with TRBJ1-6; tentative D call: TRBD1 (5 bases). V was cut by 6 bases and J by 8 bases, with 11 bases left in between. This CDR3 has 13 amino acids. Germline lookup yields CDR1 SGHTA and CDR2 FQGTGA.

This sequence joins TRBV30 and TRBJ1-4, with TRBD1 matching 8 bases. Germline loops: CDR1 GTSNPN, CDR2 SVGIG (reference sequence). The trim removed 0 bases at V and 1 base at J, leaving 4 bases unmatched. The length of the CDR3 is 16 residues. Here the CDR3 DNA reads TGTGCCTGGAGTGTAGAGGACAGGGTAACTAATGAAAAACTGTTTTTT. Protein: CAWSVEDRVTNEKLFF. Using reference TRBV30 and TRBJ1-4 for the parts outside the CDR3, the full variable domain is SQTIHQWPATLVQPVGSPLSLECTVEGTSNPNLYWYRQAAGRGLQLLFYSVGIGQISSEVPQNLSASRPQDRQFILSSKKLLLSDSGFYLCAWSVEDRVTNEKLFFGSGTQLSVL.

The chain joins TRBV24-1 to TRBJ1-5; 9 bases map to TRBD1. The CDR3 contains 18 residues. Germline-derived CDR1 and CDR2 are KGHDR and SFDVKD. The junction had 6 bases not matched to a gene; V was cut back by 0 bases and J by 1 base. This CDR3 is CATSDLHWDRESNQPQHF. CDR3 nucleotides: TGTGCCACCAGTGATTTGCACTGGGACAGGGAAAGCAATCAGCCCCAGCATTTT.

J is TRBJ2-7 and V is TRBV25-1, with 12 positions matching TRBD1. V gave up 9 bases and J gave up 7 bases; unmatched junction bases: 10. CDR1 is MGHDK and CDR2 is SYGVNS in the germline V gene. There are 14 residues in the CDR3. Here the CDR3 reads CASSGTGGLKEQYF. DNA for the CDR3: TGTGCCAGTTCCGGGACAGGGGGCTTGAAAGAGCAGTACTTC.

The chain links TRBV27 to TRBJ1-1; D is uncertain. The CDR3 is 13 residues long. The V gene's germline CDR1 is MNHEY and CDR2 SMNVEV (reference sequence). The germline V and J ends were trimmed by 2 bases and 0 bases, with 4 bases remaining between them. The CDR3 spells CASSLDLNTEAFF. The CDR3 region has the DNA TGTGCCAGCAGTTTAGACCTGAACACTGAAGCTTTCTTT.

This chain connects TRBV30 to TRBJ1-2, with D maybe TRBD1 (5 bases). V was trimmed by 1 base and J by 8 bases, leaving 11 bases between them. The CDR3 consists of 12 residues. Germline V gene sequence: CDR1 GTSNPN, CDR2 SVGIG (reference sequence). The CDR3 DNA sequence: TGTGCCTGGAGTGATCGGGACTTAGGCTACACCTTC. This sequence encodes CAWSDRDLGYTF.

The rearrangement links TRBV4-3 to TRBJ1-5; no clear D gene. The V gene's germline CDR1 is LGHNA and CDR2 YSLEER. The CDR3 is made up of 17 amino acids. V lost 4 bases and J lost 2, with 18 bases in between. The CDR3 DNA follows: TGCGCCAGCAGCCTAACCCCCCACGAGGTGGGCAATCAGCCCCAGCATTTT. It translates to CASSLTPHEVGNQPQHF.

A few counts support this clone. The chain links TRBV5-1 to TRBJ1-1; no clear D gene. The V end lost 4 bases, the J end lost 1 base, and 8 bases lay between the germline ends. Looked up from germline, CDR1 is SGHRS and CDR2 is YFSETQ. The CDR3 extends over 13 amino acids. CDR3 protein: CASSEAGNTEAFF. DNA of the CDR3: TGCGCCAGCAGCGAAGCAGGGAACACTGAAGCTTTCTTT.

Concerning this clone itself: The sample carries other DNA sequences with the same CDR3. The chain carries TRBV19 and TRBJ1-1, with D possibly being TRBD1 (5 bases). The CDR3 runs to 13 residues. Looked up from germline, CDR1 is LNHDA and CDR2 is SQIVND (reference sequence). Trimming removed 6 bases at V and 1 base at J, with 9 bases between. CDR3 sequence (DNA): TGTGCCAGTAGCCGCCAGGGGAACACTGAAGCTTTCTTT. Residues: CASSRQGNTEAFF.

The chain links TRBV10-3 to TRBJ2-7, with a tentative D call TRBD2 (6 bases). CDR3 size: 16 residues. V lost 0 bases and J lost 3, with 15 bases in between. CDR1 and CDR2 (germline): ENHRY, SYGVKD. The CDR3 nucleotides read TGTGCCATCAGTGAGTCGCCTAGCGACCCCGACTACGAGCAGTACTTC. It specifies CAISESPSDPDYEQYF.

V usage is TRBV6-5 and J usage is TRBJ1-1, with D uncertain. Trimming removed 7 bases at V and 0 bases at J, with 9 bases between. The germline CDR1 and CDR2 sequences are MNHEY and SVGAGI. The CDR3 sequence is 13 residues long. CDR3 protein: CASNGLMNTEAFF. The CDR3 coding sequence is TGTGCCAGCAATGGACTGATGAACACTGAAGCTTTCTTT.

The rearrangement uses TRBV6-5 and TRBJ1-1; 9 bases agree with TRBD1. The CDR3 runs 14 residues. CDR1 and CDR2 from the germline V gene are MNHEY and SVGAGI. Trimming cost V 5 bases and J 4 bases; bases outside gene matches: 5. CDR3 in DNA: TGTGCCAGCAGTACTGGACAGGGGTTCACTGAAGCTTTCTTT. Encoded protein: CASSTGQGFTEAFF.

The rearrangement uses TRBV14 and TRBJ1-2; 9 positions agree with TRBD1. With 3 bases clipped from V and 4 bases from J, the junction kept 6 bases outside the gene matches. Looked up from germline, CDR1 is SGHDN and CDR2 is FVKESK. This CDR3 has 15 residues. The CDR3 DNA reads TGTGCCAGCAGCCACTCTGGACAGGGGAGCTATGGCTACACCTTC. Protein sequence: CASSHSGQGSYGYTF.

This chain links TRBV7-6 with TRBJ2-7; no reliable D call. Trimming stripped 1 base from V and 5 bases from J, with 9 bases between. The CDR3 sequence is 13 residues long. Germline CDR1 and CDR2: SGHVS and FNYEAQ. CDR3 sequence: CASSLGGENEQYF. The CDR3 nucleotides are TGTGCCAGCAGCTTAGGAGGCGAGAACGAGCAGTACTTC.

CDR3 loop: CASSHGRNRLKGASSTEAFF. The CDR3 DNA reads TGTGCCAGCAGCCACGGCCGAAACCGACTGAAGGGGGCTTCGAGCACTGAAGCTTTCTTT. This rearrangement joins TRBV3-1 (or the pseudogene TRBV3-2) to TRBJ1-1; 7 nucleotides line up with TRBD1. Per the germline V gene, CDR1 is LGHDT and CDR2 is YNNKEL (reference sequence). Germline trimming cut 3 bases from V and 4 bases from J; bases unmatched to any gene: 23. CDR3 size: 20 residues.

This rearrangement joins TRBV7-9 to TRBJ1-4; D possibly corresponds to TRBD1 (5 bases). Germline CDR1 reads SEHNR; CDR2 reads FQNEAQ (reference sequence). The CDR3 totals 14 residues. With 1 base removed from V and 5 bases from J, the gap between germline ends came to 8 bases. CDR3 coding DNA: TGTGCCAGCAGCTTAGGCGGGGGGAATGAAAAACTGTTTTTT. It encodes CASSLGGGNEKLFF.

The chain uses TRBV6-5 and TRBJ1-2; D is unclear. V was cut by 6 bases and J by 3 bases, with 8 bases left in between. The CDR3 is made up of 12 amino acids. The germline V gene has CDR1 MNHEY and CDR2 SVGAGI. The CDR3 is CASRGPYYGYTF. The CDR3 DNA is TGTGCCAGCAGAGGCCCCTACTATGGCTACACCTTC.

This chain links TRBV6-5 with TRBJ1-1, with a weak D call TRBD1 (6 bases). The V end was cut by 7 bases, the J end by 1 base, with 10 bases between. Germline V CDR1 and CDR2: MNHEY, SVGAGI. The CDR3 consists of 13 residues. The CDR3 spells CASTRTENTEAFF. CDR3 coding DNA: TGTGCCAGCACCAGGACAGAGAACACTGAAGCTTTCTTT.

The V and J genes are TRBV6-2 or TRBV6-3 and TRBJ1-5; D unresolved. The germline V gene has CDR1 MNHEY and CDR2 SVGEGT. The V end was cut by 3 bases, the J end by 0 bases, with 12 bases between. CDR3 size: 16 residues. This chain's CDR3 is CASSYGQVYSNQPQHF. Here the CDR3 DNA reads TGTGCCAGCAGTTATGGGCAGGTCTATAGCAATCAGCCCCAGCATTTT.

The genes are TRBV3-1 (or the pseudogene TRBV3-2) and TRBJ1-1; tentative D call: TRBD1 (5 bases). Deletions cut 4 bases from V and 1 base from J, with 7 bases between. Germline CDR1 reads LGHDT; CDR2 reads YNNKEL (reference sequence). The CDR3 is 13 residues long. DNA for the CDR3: TGTGCCAGCAGCCGGGGACGGAACACTGAAGCTTTCTTT. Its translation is CASSRGRNTEAFF.

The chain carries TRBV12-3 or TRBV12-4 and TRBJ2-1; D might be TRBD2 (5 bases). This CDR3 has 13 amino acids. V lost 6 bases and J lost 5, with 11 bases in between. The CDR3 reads CASRGALNNEQFF. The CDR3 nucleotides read TGTGCCAGCAGGGGAGCCCTGAACAATGAGCAGTTCTTC.